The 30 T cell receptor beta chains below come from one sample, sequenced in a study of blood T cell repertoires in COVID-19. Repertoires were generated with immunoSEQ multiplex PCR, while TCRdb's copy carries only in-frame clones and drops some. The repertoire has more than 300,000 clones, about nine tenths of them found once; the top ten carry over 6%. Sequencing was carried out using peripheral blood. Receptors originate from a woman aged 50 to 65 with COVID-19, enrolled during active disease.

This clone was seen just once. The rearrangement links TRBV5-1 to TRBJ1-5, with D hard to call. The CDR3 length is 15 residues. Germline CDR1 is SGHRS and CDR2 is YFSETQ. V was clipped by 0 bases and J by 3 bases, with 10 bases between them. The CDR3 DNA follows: TGCGCCAGCAGCTTGGCCGGCGGCGCCAATCAGCCCCAGCATTTT. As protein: CASSLAGGANQPQHF.

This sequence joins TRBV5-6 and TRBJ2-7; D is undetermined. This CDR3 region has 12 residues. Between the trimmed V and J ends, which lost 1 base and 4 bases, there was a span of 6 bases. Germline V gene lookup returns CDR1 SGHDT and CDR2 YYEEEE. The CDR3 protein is CASSLTVYEQYF. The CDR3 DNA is TGTGCCAGCAGCTTGACAGTTTACGAGCAGTACTTC.

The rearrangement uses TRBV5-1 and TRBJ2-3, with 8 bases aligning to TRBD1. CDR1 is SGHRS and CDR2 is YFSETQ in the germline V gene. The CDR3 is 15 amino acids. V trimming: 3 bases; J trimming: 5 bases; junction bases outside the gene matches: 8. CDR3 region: CASSSDRAAVDTQYF. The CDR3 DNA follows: TGCGCCAGCAGCTCGGACAGGGCGGCGGTAGATACGCAGTATTTT.

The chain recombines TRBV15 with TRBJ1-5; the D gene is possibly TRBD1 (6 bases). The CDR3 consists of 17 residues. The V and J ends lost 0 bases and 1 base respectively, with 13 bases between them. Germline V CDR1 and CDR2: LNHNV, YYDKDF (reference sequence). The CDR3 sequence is CATSREGGGLSNQPQHF. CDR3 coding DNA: TGTGCCACCAGCAGAGAAGGGGGTGGGCTAAGCAATCAGCCCCAGCATTTT. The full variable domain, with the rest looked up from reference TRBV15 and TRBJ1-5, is DAMVIQNPRYQVTQFGKPVTLSCSQTLNHNVMYWYQQKSSQAPKLLFHYYDKDFNNEADTPDNFQSRRPNTSFCFLDIRSPGLGDTAMYLCATSREGGGLSNQPQHFGDGTRLSIL.

CDR3 DNA: TGTGCCAGCAGCCAAGATGGGAGCGGGACTAGCGGGAGAAGGGAGCAGTTCTTC. It specifies CASSQDGSGTSGRREQFF. The chain combines TRBV14 with TRBJ2-1; 14 nucleotides line up with TRBD2. The germline CDR1 and CDR2 sequences are SGHDN and FVKESK. V gave up 0 bases and J gave up 10 bases; unmatched junction bases: 11. This CDR3 comprises 18 residues.

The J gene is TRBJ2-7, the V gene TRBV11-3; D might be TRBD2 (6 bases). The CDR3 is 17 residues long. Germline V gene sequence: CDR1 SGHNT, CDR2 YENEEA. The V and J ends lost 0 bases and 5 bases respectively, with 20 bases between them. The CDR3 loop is CASSLDSGGSPDDEQYF. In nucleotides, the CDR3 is TGTGCCAGCAGCTTAGATTCCGGGGGTAGTCCGGACGACGAGCAGTACTTC.

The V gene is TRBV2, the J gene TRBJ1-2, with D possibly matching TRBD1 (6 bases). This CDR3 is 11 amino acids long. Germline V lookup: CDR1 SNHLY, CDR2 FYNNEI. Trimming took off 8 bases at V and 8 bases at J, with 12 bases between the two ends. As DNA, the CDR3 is TGTGCCAGCTGGGGCAGGGGCGGCTACACCTTC. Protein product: CASWGRGGYTF. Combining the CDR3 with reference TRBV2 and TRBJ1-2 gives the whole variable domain EPEVTQTPSHQVTQMGQEVILRCVPISNHLYFYWYRQILGQKVEFLVSFYNNEISEKSEIFDDQFSVERPDGSNFTLKIRSTKLEDSAMYFCASWGRGGYTFGSGTRLTVV.

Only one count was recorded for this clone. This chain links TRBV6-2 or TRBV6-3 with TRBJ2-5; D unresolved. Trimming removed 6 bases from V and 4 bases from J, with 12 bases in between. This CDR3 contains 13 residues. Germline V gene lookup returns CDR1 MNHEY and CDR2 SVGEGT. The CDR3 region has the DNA TGTGCCAGCAGCCCTGGAGTTTCAGAGACCCAGTACTTC. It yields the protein CASSPGVSETQYF.

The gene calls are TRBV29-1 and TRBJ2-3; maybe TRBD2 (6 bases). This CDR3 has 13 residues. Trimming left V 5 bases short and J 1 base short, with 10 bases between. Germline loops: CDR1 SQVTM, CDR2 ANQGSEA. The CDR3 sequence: CSVTGRGTDTQYF. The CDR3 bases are TGCAGCGTTACCGGGAGAGGCACAGATACGCAGTATTTT.

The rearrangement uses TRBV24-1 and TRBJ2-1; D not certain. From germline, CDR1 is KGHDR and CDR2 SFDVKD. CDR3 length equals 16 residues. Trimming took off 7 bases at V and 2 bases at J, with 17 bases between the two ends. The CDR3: CATSSRRSPAYNEQFF. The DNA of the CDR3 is TGTGCCACCAGCTCGCGTCGGTCTCCGGCCTACAATGAGCAGTTCTTC.

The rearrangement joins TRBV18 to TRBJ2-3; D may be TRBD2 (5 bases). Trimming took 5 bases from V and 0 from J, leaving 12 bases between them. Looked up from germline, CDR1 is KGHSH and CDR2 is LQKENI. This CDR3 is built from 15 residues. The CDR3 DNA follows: TGTGCCAGCTCAAGGCGGACGGGGAGCACAGATACGCAGTATTTT. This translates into CASSRRTGSTDTQYF.

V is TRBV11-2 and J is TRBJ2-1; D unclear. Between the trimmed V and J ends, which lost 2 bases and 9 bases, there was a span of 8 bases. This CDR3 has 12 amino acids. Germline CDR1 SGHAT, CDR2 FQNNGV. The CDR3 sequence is CASSLTGIEQFF. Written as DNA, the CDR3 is TGTGCCAGCAGCTTAACGGGTATTGAGCAGTTCTTC.

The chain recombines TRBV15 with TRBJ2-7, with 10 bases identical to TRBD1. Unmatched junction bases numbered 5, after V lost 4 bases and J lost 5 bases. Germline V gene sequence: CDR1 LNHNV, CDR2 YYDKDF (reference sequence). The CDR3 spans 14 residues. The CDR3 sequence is CATSIRQGAHEQYF. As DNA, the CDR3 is TGTGCCACCAGCATTCGACAGGGGGCCCACGAGCAGTACTTC.

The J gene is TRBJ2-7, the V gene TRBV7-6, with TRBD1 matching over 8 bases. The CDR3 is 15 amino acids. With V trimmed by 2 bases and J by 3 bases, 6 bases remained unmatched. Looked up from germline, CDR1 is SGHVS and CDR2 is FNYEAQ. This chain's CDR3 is CASSLRTGRDYEQYF. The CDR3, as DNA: TGTGCCAGCAGCTTACGGACAGGGAGAGACTACGAGCAGTACTTC.

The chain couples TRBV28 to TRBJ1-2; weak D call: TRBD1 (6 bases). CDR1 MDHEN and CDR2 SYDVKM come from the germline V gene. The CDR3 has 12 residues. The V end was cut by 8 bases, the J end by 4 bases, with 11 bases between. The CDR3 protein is CASRGGPYGYTF. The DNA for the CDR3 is TGTGCCAGCCGGGGGGGGCCCTATGGCTACACCTTC.

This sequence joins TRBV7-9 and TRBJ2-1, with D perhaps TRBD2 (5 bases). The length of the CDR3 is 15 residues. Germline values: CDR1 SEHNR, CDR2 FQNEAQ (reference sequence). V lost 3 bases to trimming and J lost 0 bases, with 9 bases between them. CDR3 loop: CASSFAGSSYNEQFF. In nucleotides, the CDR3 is TGTGCCAGCAGCTTTGCGGGTAGCTCCTACAATGAGCAGTTCTTC.

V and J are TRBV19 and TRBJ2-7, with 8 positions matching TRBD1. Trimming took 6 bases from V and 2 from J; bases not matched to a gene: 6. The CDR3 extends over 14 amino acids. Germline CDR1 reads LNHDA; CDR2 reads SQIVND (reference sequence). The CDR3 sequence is CASRVGQGPYEQYF. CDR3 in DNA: TGTGCCAGTAGGGTCGGACAGGGACCCTACGAGCAGTACTTC.

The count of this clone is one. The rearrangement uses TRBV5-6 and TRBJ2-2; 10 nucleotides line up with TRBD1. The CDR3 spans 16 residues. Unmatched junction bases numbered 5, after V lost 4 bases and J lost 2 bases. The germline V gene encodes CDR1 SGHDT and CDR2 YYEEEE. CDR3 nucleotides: TGTGCCAGCAGCGCGGACAGGGGGACAAACACCGGGGAGCTGTTTTTT. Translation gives CASSADRGTNTGELFF.

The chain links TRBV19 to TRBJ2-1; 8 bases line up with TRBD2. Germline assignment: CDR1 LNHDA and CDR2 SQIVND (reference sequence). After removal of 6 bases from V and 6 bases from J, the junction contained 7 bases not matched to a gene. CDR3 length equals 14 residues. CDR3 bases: TGTGCCAGTAGGGGGCTAGCGGGTCCCAATGAGCAGTTCTTC. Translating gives CASRGLAGPNEQFF.

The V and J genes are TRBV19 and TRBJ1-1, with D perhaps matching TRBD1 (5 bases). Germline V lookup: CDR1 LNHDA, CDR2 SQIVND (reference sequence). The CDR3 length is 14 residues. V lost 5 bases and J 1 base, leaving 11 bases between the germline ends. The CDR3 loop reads CASSPRGENTEAFF. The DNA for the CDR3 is TGTGCCAGTAGTCCGCGGGGGGAGAACACTGAAGCTTTCTTT. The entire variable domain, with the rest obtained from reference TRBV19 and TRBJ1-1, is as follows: DGGITQSPKYLFRKEGQNVTLSCEQNLNHDAMYWYRQDPGQGLRLIYYSQIVNDFQKGDIAEGYSVSREKKESFPLTVTSAQKNPTAFYLCASSPRGENTEAFFGQGTRLTVV.

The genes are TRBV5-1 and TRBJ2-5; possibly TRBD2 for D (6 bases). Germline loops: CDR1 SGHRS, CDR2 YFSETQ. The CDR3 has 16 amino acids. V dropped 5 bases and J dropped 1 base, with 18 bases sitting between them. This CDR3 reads CASSLGLARIQETQYF. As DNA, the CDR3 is TGCGCCAGCAGTCTTGGCCTAGCGAGAATCCAAGAGACCCAGTACTTC.

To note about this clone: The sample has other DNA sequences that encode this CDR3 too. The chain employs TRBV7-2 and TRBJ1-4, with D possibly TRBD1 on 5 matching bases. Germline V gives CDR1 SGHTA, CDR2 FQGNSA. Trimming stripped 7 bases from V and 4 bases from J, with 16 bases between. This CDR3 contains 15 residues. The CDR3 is CASKLTGVGNEKLFF. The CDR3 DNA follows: TGTGCCAGCAAATTGACGGGGGTTGGTAATGAAAAACTGTTTTTT.

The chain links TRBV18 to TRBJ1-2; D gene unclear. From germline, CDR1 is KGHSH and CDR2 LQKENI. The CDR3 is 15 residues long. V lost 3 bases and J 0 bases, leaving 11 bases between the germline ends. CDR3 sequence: CASSPYVSANYGYTF. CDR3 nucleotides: TGTGCCAGCTCACCCTACGTAAGCGCTAACTATGGCTACACCTTC.

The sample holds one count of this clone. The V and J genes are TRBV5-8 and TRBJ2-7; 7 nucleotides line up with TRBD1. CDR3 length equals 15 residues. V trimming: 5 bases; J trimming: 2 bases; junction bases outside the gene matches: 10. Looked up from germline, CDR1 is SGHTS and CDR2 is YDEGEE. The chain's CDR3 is CASRLSPTGTYEQYF. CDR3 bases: TGTGCCAGCAGGCTCTCCCCGACAGGGACCTACGAGCAGTACTTC.

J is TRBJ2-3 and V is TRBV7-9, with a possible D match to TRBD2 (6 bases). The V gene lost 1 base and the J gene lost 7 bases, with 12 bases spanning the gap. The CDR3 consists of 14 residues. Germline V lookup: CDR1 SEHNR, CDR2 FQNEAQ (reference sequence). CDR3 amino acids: CASSLVGRGNTQYF. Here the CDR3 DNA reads TGTGCCAGCAGCTTAGTCGGGAGAGGGAATACGCAGTATTTT.

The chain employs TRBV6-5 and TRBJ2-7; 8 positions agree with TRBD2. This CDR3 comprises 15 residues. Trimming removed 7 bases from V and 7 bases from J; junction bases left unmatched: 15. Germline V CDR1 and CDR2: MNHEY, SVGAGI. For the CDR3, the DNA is TGTGCCAGCACCCGATTATCCGGGACTAGGGGTGAGCAGTACTTC. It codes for CASTRLSGTRGEQYF.

CDR3: CASSLRLAGAYNEQFF. The CDR3 bases are TGTGCCAGCAGCTTAAGACTAGCGGGAGCCTACAATGAGCAGTTCTTC. The chain has TRBV11-2 and TRBJ2-1; 12 bases align to TRBD2. Germline CDR1 SGHAT, CDR2 FQNNGV. The CDR3 sequence is 16 residues long. V shed 2 bases and J 2 bases; nucleotides not matched to a gene: 1.

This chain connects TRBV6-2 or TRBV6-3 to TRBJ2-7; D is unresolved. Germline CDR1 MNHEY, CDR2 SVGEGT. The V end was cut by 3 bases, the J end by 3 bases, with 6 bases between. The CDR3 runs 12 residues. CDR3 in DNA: TGTGCCAGCAGTTATCCAGTCTACGAGCAGTACTTC. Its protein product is CASSYPVYEQYF.

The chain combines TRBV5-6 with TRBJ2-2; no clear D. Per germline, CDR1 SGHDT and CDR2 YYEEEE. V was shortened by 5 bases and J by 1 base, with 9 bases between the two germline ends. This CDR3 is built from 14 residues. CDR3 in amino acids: CASRGELNTGELFF. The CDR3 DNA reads TGTGCCAGCAGAGGAGAGCTGAACACCGGGGAGCTGTTTTTT.

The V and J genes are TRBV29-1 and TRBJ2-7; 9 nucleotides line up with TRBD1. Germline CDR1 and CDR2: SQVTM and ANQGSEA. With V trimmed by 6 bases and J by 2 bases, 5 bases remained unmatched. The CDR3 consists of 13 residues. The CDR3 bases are TGCAGCGTGAGGACAGGGGTGGCCTACGAGCAGTACTTC. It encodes CSVRTGVAYEQYF.